This T cell receptor (beta chain) was sequenced during a study of T cells in Graves' hyperthyroidism and ophthalmopathy. Germline CDR1 DFQATT, CDR2 SNEGSKA (reference sequence). V shed 4 bases and J shed 0 bases, with 6 bases lying between them. There are 13 residues in the CDR3. TCR beta CDR3 region amplification was performed from RNA transcripts. RT-PCR in the first round (using the HTBI primer set) targeted the TCR CDR3. Each CDR3 protein is one row after TCRdb ran MiXCR on the multiplex PCR reads. The sample carries around 300,000 distinct CDR3 sequences, over 20% recorded once. This clonotype was counted many times.

The chain is built from TRBV20-1 and TRBJ1-4, with TRBD1 as a possible D gene (6 bases). The source of this sequence is a man in his thirties or forties with Graves' ophthalmopathy. Sequenced input: blood. CDR3 residues: CSANRATNEKLFF. CDR3 nucleotide sequence: TGCAGTGCTAACAGGGCAACTAATGAAAAACTGTTTTTT.